The 29 T cell receptor beta chains reported below all come from one sample, sequenced in a study of blood T cell repertoires in COVID-19. This table comes from immunoSEQ multiplex PCR, and its TCRdb copy is limited to in-frame clones, with some not included. The sample lists about 120,000 clones; about four fifths were seen once. The material sequenced was peripheral blood. These receptors originate from an older man with acute or convalescent COVID-19.

This chain connects TRBV5-1 to TRBJ2-1; D might be TRBD2 (6 bases). V was shortened by 5 bases and J by 7 bases, with 13 bases between the two germline ends. CDR1 and CDR2 from the germline V gene are SGHRS and YFSETQ. CDR3 size: 13 residues. The CDR3 here is CASRTSLPNEQFF. The CDR3 DNA follows: TGCGCCAGCAGAACTAGCTTACCTAATGAGCAGTTCTTC.

Ten or more counts support this clone. J is TRBJ1-1 and V is TRBV11-3, with 8 bases lining up with TRBD1. The length of the CDR3 is 15 residues. Germline V gene sequence: CDR1 SGHNT, CDR2 YENEEA. V was pared by 1 base and J by 4 bases, with 5 bases of the junction left unmatched. CDR3 region: CASSLGGTGGTEAFF. CDR3 DNA sequence: TGTGCCAGCAGCTTAGGGGGAACAGGGGGCACTGAAGCTTTCTTT.

In regard to this clone: Compared with germline, one end of the junction differs, possibly owing to a read error. The CDR3 reads CASSSGGKSSGANVLTF. CDR3 coding DNA: TGTGCTAGCAGCTCGGGGGGAAAAAGCTCTGGGGCCAACGTCCTGACTTTC. The chain combines TRBV7-7 with TRBJ2-6, with TRBD2 matching 7 bases. This CDR3 spans 17 amino acids. The germline CDR1 and CDR2 sequences are SSHAT and FNYEAQ (reference sequence).

The genes are TRBV6-4 and TRBJ1-5; tentative D call: TRBD1 (6 bases). Trimming pared 0 bases from V and 0 bases from J, leaving 21 bases between. There are 20 residues in the CDR3. Germline CDR1 reads MRHNA; CDR2 reads SNTAGT. CDR3 nucleotides: TGTGCCAGCAGTGACTCGTATCCTTCCGGGACAAGTTATAGCAATCAGCCCCAGCATTTT. It encodes CASSDSYPSGTSYSNQPQHF.

This chain connects TRBV7-3 to TRBJ2-5; a possible D gene is TRBD1 (6 bases). Germline CDR1 reads SGHTA; CDR2 reads FQGTGA. Deletions cut 5 bases from V and 0 bases from J, with 10 bases between. The CDR3 spans 14 residues. The CDR3 DNA reads TGTGCCAGCAGCAAAGACAGGTACCAAGAGACCCAGTACTTC. This gives the protein CASSKDRYQETQYF.

This clone was counted only a few times. The V gene is TRBV19, the J gene TRBJ1-4; D is perhaps TRBD1 (5 bases). V lost 6 bases to trimming and J lost 8 bases, with 10 bases between them. CDR3 length: 12 amino acids. Germline CDR1 is LNHDA and CDR2 is SQIVND (reference sequence). CDR3 bases: TGTGCCAGTAGCCAGGCAGGGGAAAAACTGTTTTTT. It yields the protein CASSQAGEKLFF.

This chain links TRBV3-1 (or the pseudogene TRBV3-2) with TRBJ2-1; 7 bases align to TRBD2. The ends lost 3 bases at V and 4 bases at J; junction bases unmatched: 3. The CDR3 consists of 14 residues. Germline CDR1 LGHDT, CDR2 YNNKEL (reference sequence). DNA of the CDR3: TGTGCCAGCAGCCAGCGGGGAGGGTACAATGAGCAGTTCTTC. It encodes CASSQRGGYNEQFF.

J is TRBJ2-3 and V is TRBV5-5, with D possibly matching TRBD2 (5 bases). The CDR3 contains 16 residues. Germline CDR1 and CDR2: SGHKS and YYEKEE (reference sequence). V lost 4 bases, J lost 2 bases, and 17 bases lay in between. The CDR3 region is CASSPRRREITDTQYF. The CDR3 DNA follows: TGTGCCAGCAGCCCAAGGCGAAGGGAGATCACAGATACGCAGTATTTT.

The chain combines TRBV29-1 with TRBJ1-2, with TRBD1 matching over 7 bases. The J segment lost 1 base and the V segment lost 6 bases, leaving 8 bases of the junction unmatched. Germline CDR1 is SQVTM and CDR2 is ANQGSEA. The CDR3 loop spans 14 amino acids. The CDR3, as DNA: TGCAGCGTGACACAGGGGTCCATTAACTATGGCTACACCTTC. Translation gives CSVTQGSINYGYTF. Looking up the rest from reference TRBV29-1 and TRBJ1-2 gives the full variable domain: SAVISQKPSRDICQRGTSLTIQCQVDSQVTMMFWYRQQPGQSLTLIATANQGSEATYESGFVIDKFPISRPNLTFSTLTVSNMSPEDSSIYLCSVTQGSINYGYTFGSGTRLTVV.

The J gene is TRBJ1-6, the V gene TRBV5-6; D unresolved. This CDR3 has 14 amino acids. Germline V gene lookup returns CDR1 SGHDT and CDR2 YYEEEE. With 4 bases removed from V and 9 bases from J, the gap between germline ends came to 14 bases. CDR3 sequence: CASSADRRSSPLHF. For the CDR3, the DNA is TGTGCCAGCAGCGCCGACCGGAGAAGTTCACCCCTCCACTTT. The full variable domain, its missing parts supplied by reference TRBV5-6 and TRBJ1-6, is DAGVTQSPTHLIKTRGQQVTLRCSPKSGHDTVSWYQQALGQGPQFIFQYYEEEERQRGNFPDRFSGHQFPNYSSELNVNALLLGDSALYLCASSADRRSSPLHFGNGTRLTVT.

The chain has TRBV19 and TRBJ1-5, with D perhaps matching TRBD1 (6 bases). V gave up 4 bases and J gave up 6 bases, with 19 bases separating them. Germline values: CDR1 LNHDA, CDR2 SQIVND (reference sequence). The CDR3 has 16 amino acids. DNA of the CDR3: TGTGCCAGTAGTAAAAACAGGGAAGGGGGAAGTCAGCCCCAGCATTTT. It encodes CASSKNREGGSQPQHF.

The rearrangement uses TRBV27 and TRBJ2-5, with 10 bases identical to TRBD2. The ends lost 6 bases at V and 7 bases at J; junction bases unmatched: 5. The CDR3 is 13 amino acids. Per the germline V gene, CDR1 is MNHEY and CDR2 is SMNVEV (reference sequence). The CDR3 sequence: CASSRSGGGTQYF. The CDR3 DNA reads TGTGCCAGCAGCCGCAGCGGGGGGGGGACCCAGTACTTC.

V is TRBV6-2 or TRBV6-3 and J is TRBJ2-7, with D unclear. The CDR3 spans 12 residues. The germline gives CDR1 MNHEY, CDR2 SVGEGT. Deletions cut 2 bases from V and 3 bases from J, with 5 bases between. CDR3 in amino acids: CASSYPNYEQYF. In DNA, the CDR3 is TGTGCCAGCAGTTACCCCAACTACGAGCAGTACTTC.

V usage is TRBV5-4 and J usage is TRBJ2-1; 11 bases map to TRBD2. The CDR3 loop spans 16 amino acids. Germline values: CDR1 SGHNT, CDR2 YYREEE (reference sequence). Trimming removed 4 bases from V and 5 bases from J; junction bases left unmatched: 8. CDR3 residues: CASSLAGTSGNNEQFF. The CDR3 region has the DNA TGTGCCAGCAGCCTGGCCGGGACTAGCGGAAACAATGAGCAGTTCTTC.

The chain joins TRBV10-3 to TRBJ2-7; possible D gene TRBD1, 6 bases. This CDR3 contains 16 residues. V gave up 0 bases and J gave up 4 bases, with 16 bases separating them. CDR1 and CDR2 (germline): ENHRY, SYGVKD. The CDR3 sequence: CAISESSQGSGYEQYF. CDR3 DNA sequence: TGTGCCATCAGTGAGTCGAGCCAGGGGAGTGGTTACGAGCAGTACTTC.

J is TRBJ2-7 and V is TRBV10-3; TRBD2 aligns across 11 bases. CDR3 length: 18 residues. Germline-derived CDR1 and CDR2 are ENHRY and SYGVKD. The trim removed 5 bases at V and 5 bases at J, leaving 17 bases unmatched. The CDR3 sequence is CAISLRDLAGGPNDEQYF. CDR3 sequence (DNA): TGTGCCATCAGTCTTCGTGATCTAGCGGGGGGCCCTAACGACGAGCAGTACTTC.

V and J are TRBV19 and TRBJ1-2, with TRBD1 identical over 8 bases. The V gene's germline CDR1 is LNHDA and CDR2 SQIVND (reference sequence). CDR3 size: 15 residues. Trimming cost V 6 bases and J 5 bases; bases outside gene matches: 11. The CDR3 DNA is TGTGCCAGTAGGACGACAGGGGTGGTAGGGTATGGCTACACCTTC. It codes for CASRTTGVVGYGYTF.

In nucleotides, the CDR3 is TGCGCCAGCAGATTCCCGGGACAGGGCTATGGCTACACCTTC. Amino acid sequence: CASRFPGQGYGYTF. V and J are TRBV5-1 and TRBJ1-2, with 9 bases that match TRBD1. This CDR3 spans 14 amino acids. CDR1 and CDR2 (germline): SGHRS, YFSETQ. The trim removed 5 bases at V and 4 bases at J, leaving 6 bases unmatched.

The V gene is TRBV6-6, the J gene TRBJ2-5; 9 bases map to TRBD1. The CDR3 totals 18 residues. In germline, CDR1 is MNHNY, CDR2 SVGAGI (reference sequence). Unmatched junction bases numbered 17, after V lost 5 bases and J lost 4 bases. Written as DNA, the CDR3 is TGTGCCAGCAGTCACCACGGGATTGAGGGACAGGGAGTAGAGACCCAGTACTTC. Protein sequence: CASSHHGIEGQGVETQYF.

CDR3 protein: CASSLLPGGVGEQFF. CDR3 nucleotide sequence: TGTGCCAGCAGCTTACTTCCGGGCGGGGTGGGTGAGCAGTTCTTC. V is TRBV7-9 and J is TRBJ2-1; possible D gene TRBD2, 6 bases. This CDR3 is 15 amino acids long. In germline, CDR1 is SEHNR, CDR2 FQNEAQ (reference sequence). The V end was cut by 2 bases, the J end by 9 bases, with 17 bases between.

This sequence joins TRBV9 and TRBJ1-2, with TRBD1 identical over 9 bases. The V and J ends lost 6 bases and 3 bases, in that order; junction bases with no gene match: 9. Germline V gene sequence: CDR1 SGDLS, CDR2 YYNGEE. The CDR3 is 15 residues long. This chain's CDR3 is CASTRRGQGDYGYTF. Written as DNA, the CDR3 is TGTGCCAGCACTCGGCGGGGACAGGGCGACTATGGCTACACCTTC.

CDR3 protein: CASSQGPGLVNSYNEQFF. In DNA form, the CDR3 reads TGTGCCAGCAGCCAAGGTCCGGGACTAGTAAACTCCTACAATGAGCAGTTCTTC. This chain links TRBV4-2 with TRBJ2-1, with 8 bases fitting TRBD2. CDR1 is LGHNA and CDR2 is YNFKEQ in the germline V gene. The length of the CDR3 is 18 residues. J was trimmed by 0 bases and V by 1 base; bases with no gene match: 8.

In DNA form, the CDR3 reads TGTGCCAGCAGTGGAGGACAGGGTGGGGACTATGGCTACACCTTC. This codes for CASSGGQGGDYGYTF. The chain couples TRBV2 to TRBJ1-2; 8 bases match TRBD1. The length of the CDR3 is 15 residues. V dropped 4 bases and J dropped 3; count of bases not matched to a gene: 7. The germline gives CDR1 SNHLY, CDR2 FYNNEI.

CDR3 in DNA: TGCGCCAGCAGCTTGGACCGGGGGGCTGCAACTAATGAAAAACTGTTTTTT. It codes for CASSLDRGAATNEKLFF. The chain combines TRBV5-1 with TRBJ1-4, with a tentative D call TRBD1 (6 bases). The CDR3 length is 17 residues. V gave up 0 bases and J gave up 0 bases, with 12 bases separating them. The germline CDR1 and CDR2 sequences are SGHRS and YFSETQ.

The V gene is TRBV7-2, the J gene TRBJ2-1; 7 bases line up with TRBD2. After removal of 0 bases from V and 9 bases from J, the junction contained 8 bases not matched to a gene. This CDR3 contains 15 residues. Germline CDR1 and CDR2: SGHTA and FQGNSA. CDR3 protein: CASSLALPRGSEQFF. CDR3 DNA: TGTGCCAGCAGCTTAGCTCTCCCGCGGGGGAGTGAGCAGTTCTTC.

The J gene is TRBJ2-3, the V gene TRBV9; 9 bases map to TRBD2. The CDR3 contains 15 residues. V lost 0 bases to trimming and J lost 4 bases; unmatched junction nucleotides: 3. Germline assignment: CDR1 SGDLS and CDR2 YYNGEE. The CDR3 is CASSVGAGGPDTQYF. DNA of the CDR3: TGTGCCAGCAGCGTAGGAGCGGGGGGCCCAGATACGCAGTATTTT.

The V gene is TRBV5-4, the J gene TRBJ1-2, with 7 bases lining up with TRBD1. Germline CDR1 and CDR2: SGHNT and YYREEE (reference sequence). CDR3 size: 13 residues. V dropped 0 bases and J dropped 7; count of bases not matched to a gene: 3. CDR3 loop: CASSLEGAGGYTF. The DNA for the CDR3 is TGTGCCAGCAGCTTGGAGGGGGCGGGTGGCTACACCTTC.

The CDR3 loop reads CASSLRDRATEAFF. As DNA, the CDR3 is TGTGCCAGCAGCCTCCGGGACAGGGCAACTGAAGCTTTCTTT. The gene calls are TRBV5-4 and TRBJ1-1, with 9 positions matching TRBD1. Germline assignment: CDR1 SGHNT and CDR2 YYREEE (reference sequence). The CDR3 runs to 14 residues. The junction had 6 bases not matched to a gene; V was cut back by 4 bases and J by 5 bases.

As concerns this clone: Other DNA sequences of this sample code for an identical CDR3. The chain is built from TRBV3-1 (or the pseudogene TRBV3-2) and TRBJ2-5; tentatively, D is TRBD1 (5 bases). CDR3 length: 14 amino acids. CDR1 is LGHDT, CDR2 YNNKEL, per germline (reference sequence). V shed 1 base and J shed 4 bases, with 10 bases lying between them. In DNA form, the CDR3 reads TGTGCCAGCAGCCAAGTCGACAGAGCAGAGACCCAGTACTTC. This gives the protein CASSQVDRAETQYF.